This is a list of T cell receptor beta chains from one sample in a study of blood T cell repertoires in COVID-19. The data were produced by immunoSEQ multiplex PCR, yet TCRdb's version contains in-frame clones alone and is incomplete. The repertoire has over 60,000 clones, roughly 80% of them found once; the top ten carry around a sixth. Sequenced material: peripheral blood. These receptors came from a human donor in a cohort sampled during active COVID-19. The CDR3 runs from the conserved cysteine through the conserved F or W. D genes are given only for firm matches. Clone size is not always given. Where it is, it says once, few, many or a class for expanded clones.

V,J,size,D,CDR3,DNA
TRBV6-5,TRBJ1-2,-,TRBD1,CASSYSGQGSYGYTF,TGTGCCAGCAGTTACTCGGGACAGGGAAGCTATGGCTACACCTTC
TRBV29-1,TRBJ2-7,-,TRBD1,CSVARGQGGVGQYF,TGCAGCGTTGCTAGGGGACAGGGAGGGGTCGGGCAGTACTTC
TRBV7-2,TRBJ1-2,-,-,CASSLELPYGYTF,TGTGCCAGCAGCTTAGAACTGCCCTATGGCTACACCTTC
TRBV18,TRBJ1-1,-,TRBD1,CASSPGDRAAFF,TGTGCCAGCTCACCAGGGGACAGGGCCGCTTTCTTT
TRBV4-1,TRBJ2-5,few,-,CASSQVREETQYF,TGCGCCAGCAGCCAAGTACGGGAAGAGACCCAGTACTTC
TRBV9,TRBJ1-6,-,-,CASSVGQSYNSPLHF,TGTGCCAGCAGCGTAGGGCAGTCCTATAATTCACCCCTCCACTTT
TRBV3-1/TRBV3-2,TRBJ1-4,-,-,CASSPGEKLFF,TGTGCCAGCAGCCCAGGAGAAAAACTGTTTTTT
TRBV6-2/TRBV6-3,TRBJ2-6,-,-,CASSRGDSGANVLTF,TGTGCCAGCAGTCGCGGGGACTCTGGGGCCAACGTCCTGACTTTC
TRBV29-1,TRBJ1-2,few,-,CSVPVQDHYGYTF,TGCAGCGTCCCGGTACAGGACCACTATGGCTACACCTTC
TRBV3-1/TRBV3-2,TRBJ1-1,-,-,CASSQDGRRMNTEAFF,TGTGCCAGCAGCCAAGATGGAAGGCGGATGAACACTGAAGCTTTCTTT
TRBV27,TRBJ2-5,-,TRBD2,CASSPAGTSSGTQYF,TGTGCCAGCAGCCCTGCCGGGACTAGCAGCGGGACCCAGTACTTC
TRBV2,TRBJ2-5,-,-,CASSPSTGETQYF,TGTGCCAGCAGCCCCTCTACGGGAGAGACCCAGTACTTC
TRBV7-9,TRBJ2-3,-,-,CASSFSNPDTQYF,TGTGCCAGCAGCTTTTCCAATCCAGATACGCAGTATTTT
TRBV3-1/TRBV3-2,TRBJ2-3,-,-,CASTSGHGKWGCTDTQYF,TGTGCCAGTACCTCGGGACACGGTAAATGGGGATGCACAGATACGCAGTATTTT
TRBV15,TRBJ1-1,-,TRBD1,CATSITGENTEAFF,TGTGCCACCAGCATAACAGGGGAAAACACTGAAGCTTTCTTT
TRBV30,TRBJ1-4,-,-,CAWSVWSREDEKLFF,TGTGCCTGGAGTGTATGGAGCAGGGAGGATGAAAAACTGTTTTTT
TRBV30,TRBJ2-1,-,-,CAWRGTLSRYEQFF,TGTGCCTGGAGAGGAACCCTTAGCCGGTACGAGCAGTTCTTC
TRBV30,TRBJ1-4,once,TRBD1,CAWGGFGQGSEKLFF,TGTGCCTGGGGGGGGTTTGGACAGGGAAGTGAAAAACTGTTTTTT
TRBV7-2,TRBJ1-1,-,-,CASSLGTGYMNTEAFF,TGTGCCAGCAGCTTAGGTACAGGCTACATGAACACTGAAGCTTTCTTT
TRBV11-2,TRBJ2-7,-,-,CASSPVRYQGTYEQYF,TGTGCCAGCAGCCCGGTACGGTACCAGGGGACCTACGAGCAGTACTTC
TRBV18,TRBJ1-2,-,-,CASSPVQRNYYGYTF,TGTGCCAGCTCACCAGTACAGCGGAACTACTATGGCTACACCTTC
TRBV3-1/TRBV3-2,TRBJ2-7,-,TRBD2,CASSLNLAGEHTYEQYF,TGTGCCAGCAGCCTCAATCTAGCGGGGGAGCACACCTACGAGCAGTACTTC
TRBV6-5,TRBJ1-1,-,-,CASSLGGSTEAFF,TGTGCCAGCAGTCTGGGGGGGAGCACTGAAGCTTTCTTT
TRBV12-3/TRBV12-4,TRBJ1-2,-,-,CASSMNPDTGYTF,TGTGCCAGCAGCATGAACCCGGACACGGGCTACACCTTC
TRBV6-5,TRBJ1-2,-,TRBD1,CASSSTGTGYSGYTF,TGTGCCAGCAGTTCAACCGGGACAGGGTACTCTGGCTACACCTTC
TRBV2,TRBJ2-7,-,TRBD2,CASKRGQFSYEQYF,TGTGCCAGCAAGCGGGGTCAATTCTCCTACGAGCAGTACTTC
TRBV5-1,TRBJ2-7,few,TRBD1,CASSSLMTGRDEQYF,TGCGCCAGCAGCTCCCTGATGACAGGGCGGGACGAGCAGTACTTC
TRBV12-2,TRBJ1-1,-,-,CASLGRRAPEAFF,TGTGCAAGTCTCGGGAGGAGGGCCCCTGAAGCTTTCTTT
TRBV12-3/TRBV12-4,TRBJ1-5,few,-,CASNPRGTQHF,TGTGCCAGCAACCCAAGGGGAACCCAGCATTTT
TRBV7-2,TRBJ2-5,-,TRBD2,CASSFPGGGQETQYF,TGTGCCAGCAGCTTCCCCGGGGGGGGCCAAGAGACCCAGTACTTC
TRBV19,TRBJ2-7,-,-,CASSQSPPGESEQYF,TGTGCCAGTAGTCAAAGCCCCCCGGGGGAATCCGAGCAGTACTTC
TRBV19,TRBJ2-7,-,TRBD2,CASSPESGGSFYEQYF,TGTGCCAGTAGTCCCGAAAGCGGGGGGAGTTTCTACGAGCAGTACTTC
TRBV10-2,TRBJ2-7,-,-,CASSLPGLLQHEQYF,TGCGCCAGCAGTTTGCCGGGACTTCTACAACACGAGCAGTACTTC
TRBV6-2/TRBV6-3,TRBJ1-1,-,-,CASSSGNTEAFF,TGTGCCAGCAGTTCGGGTAACACTGAAGCTTTCTTT
TRBV18,TRBJ1-1,-,TRBD1,CASSRDRGLTEAFF,TGTGCCAGCTCCAGGGACAGGGGGCTCACTGAAGCTTTCTTT
TRBV2,TRBJ2-7,-,TRBD2,CASSPRTSGATYEQYF,TGTGCCAGCAGTCCTCGGACTAGCGGGGCAACCTACGAGCAGTACTTC
TRBV5-4,TRBJ2-5,once,-,CASSSGTEETQYF,TGTGCCAGCAGCTCCGGGACTGAAGAGACCCAGTACTTC
TRBV6-1,TRBJ1-6,-,-,CASSEQEYNSPLHF,TGTGCCAGCAGTGAACAGGAATATAATTCACCCCTCCACTTT
TRBV5-1,TRBJ1-3,-,-,CASGEGSGNTIYF,TGCGCCAGCGGGGAGGGCTCTGGAAACACCATATATTTT
TRBV5-1,TRBJ2-7,-,-,CASSVQSRDYEQYF,TGCGCCAGCAGCGTTCAGAGCCGGGACTACGAGCAGTACTTC
TRBV2,TRBJ2-7,-,-,CASSETPGGPPTYEQYF,TGTGCCAGCAGTGAAACCCCAGGGGGGCCCCCTACCTACGAGCAGTACTTC
TRBV5-5,TRBJ1-1,-,-,CASTGRGQMNTEAFF,TGTGCCAGCACCGGTCGTGGACAAATGAACACTGAAGCTTTCTTT
TRBV6-4,TRBJ1-5,-,TRBD1,CASRRFNRGGSNQPQHF,TGTGCCAGCCGCCGCTTTAACAGGGGCGGGAGCAATCAGCCCCAGCATTTT
TRBV30,TRBJ2-1,-,TRBD2,CAWSPSAGDEQFF,TGTGCCTGGAGTCCCTCGGCGGGGGATGAGCAGTTCTTC
TRBV10-3,TRBJ2-1,-,TRBD1,CAIPRSGGASNEQFF,TGTGCCATCCCAAGGTCAGGGGGCGCGAGCAATGAGCAGTTCTTC
TRBV27,TRBJ1-6,few,-,CASSLVAGSPLHF,TGTGCCAGCAGTCTGGTGGCAGGCTCACCCCTCCACTTT
TRBV6-5,TRBJ1-6,-,-,CASRLGRGSDSPLHF,TGTGCCAGCAGACTAGGGCGGGGGTCTGATTCACCCCTCCACTTT
TRBV24-1,TRBJ1-1,-,-,CATGALGFF,TGTGCCACGGGGGCTCTCGGGTTCTTT
TRBV24-1,TRBJ2-7,once,TRBD2,CATTRSTGTSGGPIYEQYF,TGTGCCACCACCCGGTCTACCGGGACTAGCGGGGGGCCCATCTACGAGCAGTACTTC
TRBV19,TRBJ2-7,-,-,CASSIGVGPLYEQYF,TGTGCCAGTAGTATAGGTGTGGGGCCCCTCTACGAGCAGTACTTC
TRBV2,TRBJ2-7,few,-,CASSERDTLSYEQYF,TGTGCCAGCAGTGAAAGGGACACTTTATCCTACGAGCAGTACTTC
TRBV11-2,TRBJ2-5,-,TRBD2,CASSLGLAGVETQYF,TGTGCCAGCAGCTTAGGGCTAGCGGGGGTGGAGACCCAGTACTTC
TRBV6-5,TRBJ1-6,-,-,CASSYVRGQSPLHF,TGTGCCAGCAGTTACGTTAGGGGCCAATCACCCCTCCACTTT
TRBV6-6,TRBJ1-5,-,-,CASSSPPRSNQPQHF,TGTGCCAGCAGTTCTCCCCCCCGTAGCAATCAGCCCCAGCATTTT
TRBV7-2,TRBJ2-7,-,TRBD2,CASSPREGEQYF,TGTGCCAGCAGCCCCCGGGAGGGCGAGCAGTACTTC
TRBV10-1,TRBJ2-7,-,TRBD1,CAIRDRGNEQYF,TGCGCCATCCGGGACAGGGGGAACGAGCAGTACTTC
TRBV12-5,TRBJ2-1,few,-,CASGSGDNEQFF,TGTGCTAGTGGTTCCGGGGACAATGAGCAGTTCTTC
TRBV9,TRBJ2-5,once,TRBD2,CASSVGSGGYQETQYF,TGTGCCAGCAGCGTAGGGAGCGGGGGGTACCAAGAGACCCAGTACTTC
TRBV4-1,TRBJ2-7,-,-,CASSHHGGPSYEQYF,TGCGCCAGCAGCCACCACGGGGGACCATCCTACGAGCAGTACTTC
TRBV5-8,TRBJ1-5,once,-,CASSPRVVSNQPQHF,TGTGCCAGCAGCCCCAGGGTTGTAAGCAATCAGCCCCAGCATTTT